Sequencing of this T cell receptor (beta chain) was carried out in a study of Graves' ophthalmopathy and Graves' hyperthyroidism. RNA transcripts provided the template for amplifying TCR beta CDR3 regions. A first-round RT-PCR used HTBI primers, followed by a second-round multiplex PCR. TCRdb re-analysed the multiplex PCR reads in MiXCR, keeping a single row per CDR3 protein. The sample gives 200,000 to 250,000 distinct CDR3 sequences, approximately 21% of which show up once; roughly 44% is in the top ten. The germline gives CDR1 SNHLY, CDR2 FYNNEI. The CDR3 is 15 amino acids. The V end was cut by 8 bases, the J end by 0 bases, with 13 bases between. In this sample, this clonotype turned up many times.

This TCR came from a woman between 45 and 60 years old with Graves' ophthalmopathy. The chain has TRBV2 and TRBJ2-2; TRBD2 might be the D (6 bases). Sequences were obtained from peripheral blood. Here the CDR3 reads CASVAGLTNTGELFF. CDR3 DNA: TGTGCCAGCGTGGCGGGATTAACGAACACCGGGGAGCTGTTTTTT.